This note documents a single TCR beta chain sequence. Method: immunoSEQ multiplex PCR; TCRdb's copy keeps in-frame clones and lacks some. The table lists over 150,000 clones, 96% of them singletons. The CDR3 has 16 amino acids. The J segment lost 0 bases and the V segment lost 5 bases, leaving 6 bases of the junction unmatched. Germline lookup yields CDR1 SGHDN and CDR2 FVKESK. The entry originates in a study of control samples from healthy donors and cancer patients. The receptor's source is a woman aged 25 to 39 in good health. V gene TRBV14 combines with J gene TRBJ2-2; 7 bases are shared with TRBD1. The sample was blood. CDR3 sequence: CASSAVGTANTGELFF. In DNA form, the CDR3 reads TGTGCCAGCAGCGCCGTGGGGACAGCGAACACCGGGGAGCTGTTTTTT.